This TCR beta chain was observed in a study of CD8 T cells in ankylosing spondylitis. Germline CDR1 and CDR2: SGHKS and YYEKEE (reference sequence). CDR3 length equals 15 residues. V trimming: 4 bases; J trimming: 1 base; junction bases outside the gene matches: 5. MiXCR was run by TCRdb on the 5' RACE reads, yielding one entry per CDR3 protein. The sample records about 240,000 distinct CDR3 sequences, roughly 8.2% being singletons. This clonotype was seen ten or more times. No antigen is known for it. The study, taken as a whole, reports: Researchers report that disease-linked clones proved CD8+ and relatively rare in peripheral blood.

The chain recombines TRBV5-5 with TRBJ2-1; 7 bases agree with TRBD1. The receptor comes from a female donor with ankylosing spondylitis or in good health (not recorded which). Sequences were obtained from blood, either unsorted or a sorted T cell fraction (not recorded which). The CDR3 sequence is CASSTGTESYNEQFF. The CDR3 coding sequence is TGTGCCAGCAGCACCGGGACAGAGTCCTACAATGAGCAGTTCTTC.